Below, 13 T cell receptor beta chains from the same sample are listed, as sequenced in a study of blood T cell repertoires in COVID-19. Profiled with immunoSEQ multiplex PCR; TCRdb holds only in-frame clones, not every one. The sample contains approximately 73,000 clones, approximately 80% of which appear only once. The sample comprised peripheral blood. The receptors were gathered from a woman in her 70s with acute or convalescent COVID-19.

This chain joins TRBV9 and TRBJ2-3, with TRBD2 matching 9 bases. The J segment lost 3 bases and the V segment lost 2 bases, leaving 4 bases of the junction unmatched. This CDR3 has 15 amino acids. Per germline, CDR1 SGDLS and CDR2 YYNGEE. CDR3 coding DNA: TGTGCCAGCAGCGTCAGACTAGCGGAAACAGATACGCAGTATTTT. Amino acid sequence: CASSVRLAETDTQYF.

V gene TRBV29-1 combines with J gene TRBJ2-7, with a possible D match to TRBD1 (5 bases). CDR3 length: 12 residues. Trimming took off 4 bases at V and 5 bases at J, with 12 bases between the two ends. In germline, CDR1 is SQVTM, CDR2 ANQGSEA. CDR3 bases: TGCAGCGTTGGTCCAGGGTTCGACGAGCAGTACTTC. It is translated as CSVGPGFDEQYF.

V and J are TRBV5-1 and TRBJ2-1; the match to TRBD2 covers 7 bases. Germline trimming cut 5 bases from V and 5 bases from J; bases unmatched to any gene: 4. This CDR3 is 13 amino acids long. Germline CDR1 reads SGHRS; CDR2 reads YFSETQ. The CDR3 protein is CASRWTRNNEQFF. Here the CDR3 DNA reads TGCGCCAGCAGATGGACTAGAAACAATGAGCAGTTCTTC.

CDR3 sequence reads: CASGERQGTNYGYTF. The CDR3 DNA reads TGTGCCAGCGGAGAAAGACAGGGAACGAACTATGGCTACACCTTC. The rearrangement uses TRBV11-3 and TRBJ1-2; the match to TRBD1 covers 7 bases. The V segment lost 8 bases and the J segment 2 bases; nucleotides outside the gene matches: 11. Germline V lookup: CDR1 SGHNT, CDR2 YENEEA. This CDR3 has 15 residues.

The CDR3 sequence is CASSLVGDEQYF. CDR3 bases: TGTGCCAGCAGCTTGGTAGGGGACGAGCAGTACTTC. This rearrangement joins TRBV5-5 to TRBJ2-7; weak D call: TRBD1 (5 bases). The CDR3 length is 12 residues. Trimming removed 0 bases from V and 5 bases from J, with 6 bases in between. Germline CDR1 reads SGHKS; CDR2 reads YYEKEE (reference sequence).

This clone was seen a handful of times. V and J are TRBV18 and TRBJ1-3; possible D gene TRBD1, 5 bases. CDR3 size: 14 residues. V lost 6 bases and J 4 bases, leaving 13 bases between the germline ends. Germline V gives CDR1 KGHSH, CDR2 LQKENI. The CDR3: CASSPPAGGNTIYF. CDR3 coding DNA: TGTGCCAGCTCCCCCCCGGCAGGGGGAAACACCATATATTTT.

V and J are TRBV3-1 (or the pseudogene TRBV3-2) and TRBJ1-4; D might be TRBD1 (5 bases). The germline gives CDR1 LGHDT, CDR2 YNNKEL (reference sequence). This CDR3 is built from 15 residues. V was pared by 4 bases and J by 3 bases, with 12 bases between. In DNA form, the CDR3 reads TGTGCCAGCAGCCGGGGTTCGGGGGCTAATGAAAAACTGTTTTTT. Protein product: CASSRGSGANEKLFF.

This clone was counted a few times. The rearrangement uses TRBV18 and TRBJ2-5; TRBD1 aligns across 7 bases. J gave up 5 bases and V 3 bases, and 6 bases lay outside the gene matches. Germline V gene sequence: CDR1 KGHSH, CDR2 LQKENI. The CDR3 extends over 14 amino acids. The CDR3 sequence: CASSPDRASETQYF. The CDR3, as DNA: TGTGCCAGCTCACCCGACAGGGCATCGGAGACCCAGTACTTC.

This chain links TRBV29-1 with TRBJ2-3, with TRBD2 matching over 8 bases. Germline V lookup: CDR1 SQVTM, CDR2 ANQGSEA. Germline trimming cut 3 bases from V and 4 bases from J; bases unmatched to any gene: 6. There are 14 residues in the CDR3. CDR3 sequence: CSVDGRDGSDTQYF. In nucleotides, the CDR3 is TGCAGCGTTGACGGGAGGGATGGCTCAGATACGCAGTATTTT.

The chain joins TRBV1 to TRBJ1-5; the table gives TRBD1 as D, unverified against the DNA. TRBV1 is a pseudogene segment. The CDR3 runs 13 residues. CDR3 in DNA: TGCACCAGCAGCCAAGTTCCAAATCAGCCCCAGCATTTT. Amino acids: CTSSQVPNQPQHF.

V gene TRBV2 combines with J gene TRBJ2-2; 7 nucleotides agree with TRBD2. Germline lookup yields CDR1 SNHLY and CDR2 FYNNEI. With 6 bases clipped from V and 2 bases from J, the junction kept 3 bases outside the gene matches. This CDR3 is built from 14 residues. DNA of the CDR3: TGTGCCAGCAGGGCTAGCGGAAACACCGGGGAGCTGTTTTTT. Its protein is CASRASGNTGELFF.

CDR3 in DNA: TGCAGCGTTGGGAGCGAGACAGGGGACACCGGGGAGCTGTTTTTT. Amino acids: CSVGSETGDTGELFF. The chain carries TRBV29-1 and TRBJ2-2; 8 bases agree with TRBD1. V lost 4 bases, J lost 3 bases, and 7 bases stayed unmatched. The length of the CDR3 is 15 residues. The V gene's germline CDR1 is SQVTM and CDR2 ANQGSEA.

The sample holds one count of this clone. The chain's CDR3 is CASSPGPRGYTQYF. The CDR3 DNA is TGTGCCAGCAGCCCCGGGCCCAGGGGATATACGCAGTATTTT. The gene calls are TRBV5-4 and TRBJ2-3, with a possible D match to TRBD1 (6 bases). Germline V gene lookup returns CDR1 SGHNT and CDR2 YYREEE (reference sequence). V was pared by 4 bases and J by 7 bases, with 16 bases between. This CDR3 comprises 14 residues.